The rows below give T cell receptor beta chains drawn from one sample of a study of T cells after somatic rescue of genetic block. Repertoires were generated with immunoSEQ multiplex PCR, while TCRdb's copy carries only in-frame clones and drops some. The repertoire consists of over 9,500 clones, with over 65% occurring once and the leading ten covering about 20%. The material sequenced was peripheral blood mononuclear cells (PBMCs). These receptor sequences come from a boy younger than 18. Each CDR3 is given with its conserved first and last residue. A D gene is named only where the DNA matches it firmly. Clone size, where shown, is once, few, many, or a class for clones that have expanded.

clone size	V gene	J gene	D gene	CDR3 protein	CDR3 DNA
few	TRBV4-2	TRBJ2-2	.	CASSFYITGELFF	TGTGCCAGCAGCTTCTATATTACCGGGGAGCTGTTTTTT
.	TRBV7-6	TRBJ2-7	TRBD1	CASSRTGIEQYF	TGTGCCAGCAGCCGGACAGGGATCGAGCAGTACTTC
.	TRBV30	TRBJ1-5	.	CAWALGGAGQPQHF	TGTGCCTGGGCCCTTGGCGGCGCGGGTCAGCCCCAGCATTTT
few	TRBV19	TRBJ1-1	.	CASRPAGWGPTEAFF	TGTGCCAGTAGGCCCGCCGGCTGGGGTCCCACTGAAGCTTTCTTT
.	TRBV6-6	TRBJ2-5	.	CASYQVQETQYF	TGTGCCAGCTATCAGGTCCAAGAGACCCAGTACTTC
.	TRBV7-3	TRBJ2-7	TRBD1	CASSLGQGRNEQYF	TGTGCCAGCAGCCTTGGACAGGGGCGGAACGAGCAGTACTTC
.	TRBV5-1	TRBJ1-2	.	CASSLKGWVEYGYTF	TGCGCCAGCAGCTTGAAAGGGTGGGTTGAATATGGCTACACCTTC
once	TRBV19	TRBJ1-3	TRBD1	CASSDRPSGNTIYF	TGTGCCAGTTCGGACAGGCCTTCTGGAAACACCATATATTTT
few	TRBV18	TRBJ1-2	TRBD1	CASSPAGTGGRGYTF	TGTGCCAGCTCACCAGCCGGGACAGGGGGACGTGGCTACACCTTC
.	TRBV4-1	TRBJ1-2	TRBD1	CASSLNAGQGHGYTF	TGCGCCAGCAGCTTGAATGCGGGACAGGGTCATGGCTACACCTTC
.	TRBV5-8	TRBJ2-1	TRBD2	CASSIGLAVYNEQFF	TGTGCCAGCAGCATAGGACTAGCGGTTTACAATGAGCAGTTCTTC
.	TRBV15	TRBJ2-4	TRBD2	CATSRDLRREGGKNIQYF	TGTGCCACCAGCAGAGATTTACGGCGGGAGGGGGGCAAAAACATTCAGTACTTC
.	TRBV4-1	TRBJ2-5	.	CASSQGGGGVQETQYF	TGCGCCAGCAGCCAAGGGGGCGGGGGCGTTCAAGAGACCCAGTACTTC
.	TRBV5-6	TRBJ1-1	.	CASSFRRGMNTEAFF	TGTGCCAGCAGCTTCAGGAGAGGAATGAACACTGAAGCTTTCTTT
.	TRBV9	TRBJ2-5	TRBD1	CASSPTGGAGETQYF	TGTGCCAGCAGCCCCACAGGGGGCGCGGGAGAGACCCAGTACTTC
.	TRBV5-1	TRBJ2-7	TRBD1	CASSGTGGYEQYF	TGCGCCAGCAGCGGGACAGGGGGGTACGAGCAGTACTTC
once	TRBV5-6	TRBJ1-1	TRBD1	CASSLYRGLGTEAFF	TGTGCCAGCAGCTTGTACAGGGGCTTGGGCACTGAAGCTTTCTTT
.	TRBV29-1	TRBJ1-4	.	CSVVILEKLFF	TGCAGCGTTGTCATTCTTGAAAAACTGTTTTTT
few	TRBV7-8	TRBJ2-7	.	CASSWGDYEQYF	TGTGCCAGCAGCTGGGGGGACTACGAGCAGTACTTC
.	TRBV2	TRBJ2-2	.	CASRAVVVLTGELFF	TGTGCCAGCAGAGCAGTGGTTGTTCTCACCGGGGAGCTGTTTTTT
.	TRBV7-3	TRBJ1-4	TRBD1	CASSPNGRQGYEKLFF	TGTGCCAGCAGCCCCAATGGTCGACAGGGCTATGAAAAACTGTTTTTT
.	TRBV29-1	TRBJ2-2	.	CSVRNTGELFF	TGCAGCGTGAGGAACACCGGGGAGCTGTTTTTT